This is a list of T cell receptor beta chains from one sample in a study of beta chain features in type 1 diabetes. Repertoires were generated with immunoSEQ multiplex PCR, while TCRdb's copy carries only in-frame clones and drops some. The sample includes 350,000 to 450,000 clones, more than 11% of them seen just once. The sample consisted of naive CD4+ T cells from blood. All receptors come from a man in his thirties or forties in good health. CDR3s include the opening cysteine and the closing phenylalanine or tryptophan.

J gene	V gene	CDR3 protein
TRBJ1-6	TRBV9	CASSVTGGIPEDLHF
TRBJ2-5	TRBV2	CASSEPPGQGLETQYF
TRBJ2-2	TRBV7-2	CASSSWSAGELFF
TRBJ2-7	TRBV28	CASSLQGGRGEQYF
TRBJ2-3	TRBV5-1	CASSPEQKSTDTQYF
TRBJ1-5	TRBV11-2	CASSLDAFQPQHF
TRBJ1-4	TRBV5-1	CASSEPQGEKLFF
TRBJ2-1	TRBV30	CAWALAGVYNEQFF
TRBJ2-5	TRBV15	CATSPDRFQETQYF
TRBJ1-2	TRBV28	CASSLPIGTGNGYTF
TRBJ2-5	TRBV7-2	CASSPSTPAQYF
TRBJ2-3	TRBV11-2	CASSSGQVTQYF
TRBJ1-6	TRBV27	CASSLSDNSPLHF
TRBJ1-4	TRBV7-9	CASSLGQGYEKLFF
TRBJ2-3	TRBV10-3	CAISAGDTQYF
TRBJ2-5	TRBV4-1	CASSLGRLQETQYF
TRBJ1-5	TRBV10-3	CAISGQNWDQPQHF
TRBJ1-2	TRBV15	CATSRVQITYGYTF
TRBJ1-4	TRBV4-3	CASSQDSGWKTGIREKLFF
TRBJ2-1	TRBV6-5	CASNKRGAIYNEQFF
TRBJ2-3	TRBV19	CASRLGIADTQYF
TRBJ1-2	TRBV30	CAWSVRGDGGYTF
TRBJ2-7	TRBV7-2	CASSPRAGGSYEQYF
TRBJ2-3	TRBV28	CASSFGRASDTQYF
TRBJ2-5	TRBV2	CASSGGLGETQYF
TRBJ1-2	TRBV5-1	CASSGTNYGYTF
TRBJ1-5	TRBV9	CASSVIPGRYSNQPQHF
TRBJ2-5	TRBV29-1	CSVGALQETQYF
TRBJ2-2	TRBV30	CAWSHRTSGNTGELFF
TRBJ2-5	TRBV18	CASSPSEGETQYF
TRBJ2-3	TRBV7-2	CASTEPGLAGDTQYF
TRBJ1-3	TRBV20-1	CSARDSNTIYF
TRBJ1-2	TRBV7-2	CASSLTSGGAYGYTF
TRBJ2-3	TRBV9	CASSVDSPTAGLYF
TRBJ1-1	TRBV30	CAWSGVSNTEAFF
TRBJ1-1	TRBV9	CASSVGGQLTEAFF
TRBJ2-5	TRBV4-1	CASKEKETQYF
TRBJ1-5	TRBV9	CASSVDPGVQPQHF
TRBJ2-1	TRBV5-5	CASSPTSGHSYNEQFF
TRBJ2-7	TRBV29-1	CSVGLGYEQYF
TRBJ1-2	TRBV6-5	CASSYPGGGYTF
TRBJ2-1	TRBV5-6	CASSLGGLVYNEQFF
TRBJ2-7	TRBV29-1	CSVGKGQYEQYF
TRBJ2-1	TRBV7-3	CASSFSPGPFNEQFF
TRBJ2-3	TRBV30	CAWTLGDTQYF
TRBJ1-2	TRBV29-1	CSVEDHRRGYTF
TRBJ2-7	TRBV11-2	CASSLAGNSYEQYF
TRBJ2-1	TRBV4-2	CASSQDPVASNTPQFF
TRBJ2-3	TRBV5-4	CASSRTVGGTDTQYF
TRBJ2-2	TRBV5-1	CASSLVGVLSGELFF
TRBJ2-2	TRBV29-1	CSGGGRGTGELFF
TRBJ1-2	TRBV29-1	CSVDRYADLNYGYTF
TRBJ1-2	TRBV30	CAWSPASYYGYTF
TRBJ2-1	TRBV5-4	CASSGGFEQFF
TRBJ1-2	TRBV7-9	CASSTAGHGYTF
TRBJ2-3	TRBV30	CAWSVSRTSGHTDTQYF